There are a few counts of the clone carrying this TCR beta chain. J gave up 4 bases and V 0 bases, and 9 bases lay outside the gene matches. CDR1 is DFQATT, CDR2 SNEGSKA, per germline (reference sequence). This CDR3 contains 16 residues. TCRdb ran MiXCR on the 5' RACE reads and lists one entry per CDR3 protein. This table has more than 450,000 distinct CDR3 sequences, just over 20% appearing once. This sample is drawn from a study of T cells after yellow fever vaccination. This clonotype originated in a man between 18 and 35 years old who received the YFV17D yellow fever vaccine. The V call is TRBV20-1, the J call TRBJ2-7; 10 positions match TRBD1. The starting material was PBMCs, obtained 20 to 25 days after the first yellow fever vaccination. The CDR3 DNA reads TGCAGTGCTAGAGATTGGGCTGGGGACAGGGGATACGAGCAGTACTTC. Translated, it gives CSARDWAGDRGYEQYF.